This TCR beta chain came from a study of vaccination and CD4 T cells after COVID-19. As for the study in general: The BNT162b2 or mRNA-1273 vaccine was given to participants in two doses. Post-COVID sampling occurred a median around 100 days after diagnosis (range 35 to 161).

Treatment noted: approximately 10-day PBMC culture with coronavirus spike peptide pools or control peptides (ViraFEST assay). The assay that was used to sequence DNA from cultured CD4+ T cells was the Oncomine TCR Beta short-read assay. Genomic DNA was isolated from CD4+ T cells that had been cultured. TCRdb re-called the PCR reads with MiXCR, one entry per CDR3 protein. The sample contains over 9,000 distinct CDR3 sequences, roughly two fifths of which appear only once. This CDR3 comprises 16 residues. Germline assignment: CDR1 SQVTM and CDR2 ANQGSEA. Trimming removed 3 bases from V and 1 base from J, with 18 bases in between. As for this clonotype: No antigen is known for it.

This clonotype was obtained from a human donor who had recovered from COVID-19. This chain links TRBV29-1 with TRBJ1-2, with no clear D. Sequenced material: CD4+ T cells from blood, cultured in vitro. CDR3 bases: TGCAGCGTTGACTCGGAGGGTTCACACTTTAACTATGGCTACACCTTC. Its protein product is CSVDSEGSHFNYGYTF.